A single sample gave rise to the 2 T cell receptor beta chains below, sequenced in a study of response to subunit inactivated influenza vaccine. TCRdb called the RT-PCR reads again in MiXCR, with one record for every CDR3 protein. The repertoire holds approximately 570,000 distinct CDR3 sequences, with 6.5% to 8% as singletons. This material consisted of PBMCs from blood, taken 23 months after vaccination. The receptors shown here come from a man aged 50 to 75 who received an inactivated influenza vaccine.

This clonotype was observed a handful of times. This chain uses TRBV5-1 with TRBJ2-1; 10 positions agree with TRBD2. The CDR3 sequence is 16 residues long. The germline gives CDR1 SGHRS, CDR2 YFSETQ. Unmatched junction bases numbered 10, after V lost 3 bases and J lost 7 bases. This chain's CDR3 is CASSWGIASGSNEQFF. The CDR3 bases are TGCGCCAGCAGCTGGGGGATCGCTAGCGGGAGTAATGAGCAGTTCTTC.

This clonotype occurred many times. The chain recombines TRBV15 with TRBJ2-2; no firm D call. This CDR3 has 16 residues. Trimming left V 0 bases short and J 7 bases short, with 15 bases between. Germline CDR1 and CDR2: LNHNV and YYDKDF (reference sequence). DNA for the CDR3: TGTGCCACCAGCAGAGATCTCTTCCAGGCCTTCGGGGAGCTGTTTTTT. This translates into CATSRDLFQAFGELFF.